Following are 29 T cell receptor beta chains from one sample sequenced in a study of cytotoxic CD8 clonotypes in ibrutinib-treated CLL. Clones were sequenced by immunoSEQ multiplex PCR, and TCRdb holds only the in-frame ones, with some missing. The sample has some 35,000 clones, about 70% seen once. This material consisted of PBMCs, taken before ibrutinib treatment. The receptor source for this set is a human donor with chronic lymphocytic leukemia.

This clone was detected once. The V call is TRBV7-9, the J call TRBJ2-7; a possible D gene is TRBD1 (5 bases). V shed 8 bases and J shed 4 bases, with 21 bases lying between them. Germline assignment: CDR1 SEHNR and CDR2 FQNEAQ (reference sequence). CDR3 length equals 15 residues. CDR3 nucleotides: TGTGCCAGCCAGGGAAGGGGTTTTCCTTTTTACGAGCAGTACTTC. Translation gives CASQGRGFPFYEQYF.

The CDR3 protein is CASSPVPAGVTGELFF. In nucleotides, the CDR3 is TGCGCCAGCAGCCCGGTTCCGGCAGGGGTCACCGGGGAGCTGTTTTTT. The rearrangement links TRBV5-1 to TRBJ2-2, with D possibly being TRBD1 (6 bases). Per germline, CDR1 SGHRS and CDR2 YFSETQ. Trimming took 4 bases from V and 4 from J, leaving 17 bases between them. The length of the CDR3 is 16 residues.

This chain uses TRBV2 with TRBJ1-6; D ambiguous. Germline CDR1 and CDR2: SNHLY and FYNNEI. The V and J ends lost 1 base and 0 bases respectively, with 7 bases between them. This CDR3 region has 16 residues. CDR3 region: CASSEGGSSYNSPLHF. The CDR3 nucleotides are TGTGCCAGCAGTGAAGGAGGGAGCTCCTATAATTCACCCCTCCACTTT.

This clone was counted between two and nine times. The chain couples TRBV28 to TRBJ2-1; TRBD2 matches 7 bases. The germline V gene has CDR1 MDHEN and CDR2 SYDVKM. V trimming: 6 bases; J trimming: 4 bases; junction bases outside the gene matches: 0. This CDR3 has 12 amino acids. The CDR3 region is CASRGGYNEQFF. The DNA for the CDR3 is TGTGCCAGCAGGGGGGGGTACAATGAGCAGTTCTTC.

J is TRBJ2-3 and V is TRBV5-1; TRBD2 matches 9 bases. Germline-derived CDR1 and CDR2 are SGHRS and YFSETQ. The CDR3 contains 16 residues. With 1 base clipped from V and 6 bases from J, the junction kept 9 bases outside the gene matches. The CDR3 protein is CASSLYASGTGDTQYF. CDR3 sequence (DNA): TGCGCCAGCAGCTTGTACGCTAGCGGGACCGGGGATACGCAGTATTTT.

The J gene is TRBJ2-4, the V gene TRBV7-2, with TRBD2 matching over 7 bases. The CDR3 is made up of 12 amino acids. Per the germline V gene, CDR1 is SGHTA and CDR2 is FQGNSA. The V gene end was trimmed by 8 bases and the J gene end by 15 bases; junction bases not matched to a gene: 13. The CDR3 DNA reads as TGTGCCAGCGGTAGGCGGCGGGAGTTGTTGTACTTC. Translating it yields CASGRRRELLYF.

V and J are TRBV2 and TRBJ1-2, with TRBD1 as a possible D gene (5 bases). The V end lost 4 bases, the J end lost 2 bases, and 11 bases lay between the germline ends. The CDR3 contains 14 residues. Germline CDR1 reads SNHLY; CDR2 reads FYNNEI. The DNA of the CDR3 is TGTGCCAGCAGTGTTCGGACATCCAACTATGGCTACACCTTC. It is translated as CASSVRTSNYGYTF. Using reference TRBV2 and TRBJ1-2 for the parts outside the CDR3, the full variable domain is EPEVTQTPSHQVTQMGQEVILRCVPISNHLYFYWYRQILGQKVEFLVSFYNNEISEKSEIFDDQFSVERPDGSNFTLKIRSTKLEDSAMYFCASSVRTSNYGYTFGSGTRLTVV.

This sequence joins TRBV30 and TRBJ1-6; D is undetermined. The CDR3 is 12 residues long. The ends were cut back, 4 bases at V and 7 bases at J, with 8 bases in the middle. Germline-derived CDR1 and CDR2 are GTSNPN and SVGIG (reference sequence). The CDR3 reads CAWTRGNSPLHF. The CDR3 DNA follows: TGTGCCTGGACCCGCGGGAATTCACCCCTCCACTTT.

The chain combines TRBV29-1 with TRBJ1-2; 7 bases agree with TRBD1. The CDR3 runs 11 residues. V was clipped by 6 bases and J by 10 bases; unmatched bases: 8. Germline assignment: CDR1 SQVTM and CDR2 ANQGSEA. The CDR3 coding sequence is TGCAGCGTGACAGGGACTATTGACTACACCTTC. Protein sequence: CSVTGTIDYTF.

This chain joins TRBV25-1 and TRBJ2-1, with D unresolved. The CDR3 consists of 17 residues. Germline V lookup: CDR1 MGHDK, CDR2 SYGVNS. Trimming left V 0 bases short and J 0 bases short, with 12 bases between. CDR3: CASSEYSPPRSYNEQFF. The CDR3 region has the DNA TGTGCCAGCAGTGAATATTCGCCCCCCCGCTCCTACAATGAGCAGTTCTTC. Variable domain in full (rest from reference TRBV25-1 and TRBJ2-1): EADIYQTPRYLVIGTGKKITLECSQTMGHDKMYWYQQDPGMELHLIHYSYGVNSTEKGDLSSESTVSRIRTEHFPLTLESARPSHTSQYLCASSEYSPPRSYNEQFFGPGTRLTVL.

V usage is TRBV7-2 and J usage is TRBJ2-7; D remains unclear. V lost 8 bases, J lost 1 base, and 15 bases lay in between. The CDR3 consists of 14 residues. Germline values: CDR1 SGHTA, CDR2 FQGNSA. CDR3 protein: CASATGRLSYEQYF. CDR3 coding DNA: TGTGCCAGCGCTACGGGTCGTCTTTCCTACGAGCAGTACTTC.

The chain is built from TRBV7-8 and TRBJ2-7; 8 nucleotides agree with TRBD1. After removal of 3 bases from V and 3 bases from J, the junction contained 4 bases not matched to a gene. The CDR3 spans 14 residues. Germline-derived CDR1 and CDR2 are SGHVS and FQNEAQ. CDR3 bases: TGTGCCAGCAGCTTCCTCGGGACAGGCTACGAGCAGTACTTC. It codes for CASSFLGTGYEQYF.

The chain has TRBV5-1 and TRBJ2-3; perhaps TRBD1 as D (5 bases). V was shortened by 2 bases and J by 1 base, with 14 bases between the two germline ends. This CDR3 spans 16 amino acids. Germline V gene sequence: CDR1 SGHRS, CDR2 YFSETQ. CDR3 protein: CASSFGRGVGTDTQYF. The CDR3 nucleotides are TGCGCCAGCAGCTTCGGAAGGGGCGTAGGCACAGATACGCAGTATTTT.

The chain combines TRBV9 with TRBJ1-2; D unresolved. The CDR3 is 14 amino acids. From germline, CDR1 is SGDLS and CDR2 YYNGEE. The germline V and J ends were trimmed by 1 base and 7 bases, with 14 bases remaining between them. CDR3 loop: CASSVFRTSTGYTF. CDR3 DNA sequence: TGTGCCAGCAGCGTATTCCGGACTTCAACTGGCTACACCTTC.

Here the CDR3 reads CASSKAGGSYNEQFF. As DNA, the CDR3 is TGTGCCAGTAGTAAGGCGGGAGGGTCCTACAATGAGCAGTTCTTC. V and J are TRBV19 and TRBJ2-1; 9 bases fit TRBD2. Germline V gene data show CDR1 as LNHDA and CDR2 as SQIVND (reference sequence). There are 15 residues in the CDR3. V lost 4 bases to trimming and J lost 1 base; unmatched junction nucleotides: 2. The entire variable domain, with the rest obtained from reference TRBV19 and TRBJ2-1, is as follows: DGGITQSPKYLFRKEGQNVTLSCEQNLNHDAMYWYRQDPGQGLRLIYYSQIVNDFQKGDIAEGYSVSREKKESFPLTVTSAQKNPTAFYLCASSKAGGSYNEQFFGPGTRLTVL.

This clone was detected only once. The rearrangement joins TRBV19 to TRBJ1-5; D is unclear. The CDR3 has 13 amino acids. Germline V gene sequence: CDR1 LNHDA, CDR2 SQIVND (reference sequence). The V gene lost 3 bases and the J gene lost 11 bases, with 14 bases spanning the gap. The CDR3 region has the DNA TGTGCCAGTAGTATCCCCGGAGGTCATGCCCAGCATTTT. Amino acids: CASSIPGGHAQHF.

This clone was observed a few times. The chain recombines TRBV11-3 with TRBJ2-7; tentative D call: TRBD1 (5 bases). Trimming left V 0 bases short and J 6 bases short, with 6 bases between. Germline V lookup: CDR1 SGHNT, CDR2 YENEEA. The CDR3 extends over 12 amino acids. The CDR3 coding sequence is TGTGCCAGCAGCTTAGAAGGGGTCGAGCAGTACTTC. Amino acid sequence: CASSLEGVEQYF.

CDR3 DNA: TGCGCCAGCAGCCGCGGCCTGAGCACAGATACGCAGTATTTT. Its protein product is CASSRGLSTDTQYF. The genes are TRBV4-3 and TRBJ2-3; no clear D. Trimming pared 4 bases from V and 0 bases from J, leaving 8 bases between. Germline V gene lookup returns CDR1 LGHNA and CDR2 YSLEER. CDR3 length: 14 amino acids.

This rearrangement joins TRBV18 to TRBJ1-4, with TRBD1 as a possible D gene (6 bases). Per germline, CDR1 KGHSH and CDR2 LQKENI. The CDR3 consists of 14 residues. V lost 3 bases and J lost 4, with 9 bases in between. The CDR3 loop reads CASSPDSINEKLFF. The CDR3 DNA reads TGTGCCAGCTCACCGGACAGTATTAATGAAAAACTGTTTTTT.

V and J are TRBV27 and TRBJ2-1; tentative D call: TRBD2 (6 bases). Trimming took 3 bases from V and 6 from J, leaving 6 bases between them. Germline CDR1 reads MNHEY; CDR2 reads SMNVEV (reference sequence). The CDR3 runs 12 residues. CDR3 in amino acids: CASSLGGNEQFF. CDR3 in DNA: TGTGCCAGCAGTTTGGGAGGCAATGAGCAGTTCTTC.

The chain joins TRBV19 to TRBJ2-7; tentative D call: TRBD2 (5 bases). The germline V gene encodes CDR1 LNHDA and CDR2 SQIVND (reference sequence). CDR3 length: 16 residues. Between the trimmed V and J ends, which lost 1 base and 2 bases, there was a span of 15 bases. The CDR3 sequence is CASSIGVSGITYEQYF. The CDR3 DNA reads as TGTGCCAGTAGTATAGGAGTCAGCGGAATCACCTACGAGCAGTACTTC.

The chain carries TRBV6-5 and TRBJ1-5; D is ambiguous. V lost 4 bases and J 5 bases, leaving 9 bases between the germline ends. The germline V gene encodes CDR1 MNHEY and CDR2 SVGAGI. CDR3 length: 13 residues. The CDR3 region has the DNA TGTGCCAGCAGTTCCAACACAGATCAGCCCCAGCATTTT. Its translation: CASSSNTDQPQHF.

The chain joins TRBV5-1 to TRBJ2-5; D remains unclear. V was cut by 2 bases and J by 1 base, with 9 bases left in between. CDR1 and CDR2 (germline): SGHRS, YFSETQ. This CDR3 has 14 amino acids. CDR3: CASSLENSQETQYF. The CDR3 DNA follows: TGCGCCAGCAGCTTAGAAAACTCCCAAGAGACCCAGTACTTC.

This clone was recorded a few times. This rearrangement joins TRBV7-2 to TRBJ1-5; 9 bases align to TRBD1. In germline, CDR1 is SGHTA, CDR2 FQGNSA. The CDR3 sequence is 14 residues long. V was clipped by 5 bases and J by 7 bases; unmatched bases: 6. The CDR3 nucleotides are TGTGCCAGCAGCACCGACAGGGGGGGACAGCCCCAGCATTTT. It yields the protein CASSTDRGGQPQHF.

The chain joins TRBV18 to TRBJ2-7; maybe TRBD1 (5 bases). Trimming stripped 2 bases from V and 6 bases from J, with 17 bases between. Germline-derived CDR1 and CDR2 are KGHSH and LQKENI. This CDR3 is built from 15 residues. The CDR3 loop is CASSPDGQGTSEQYF. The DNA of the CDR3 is TGTGCCAGCTCACCAGATGGGCAGGGTACAAGCGAGCAGTACTTC.

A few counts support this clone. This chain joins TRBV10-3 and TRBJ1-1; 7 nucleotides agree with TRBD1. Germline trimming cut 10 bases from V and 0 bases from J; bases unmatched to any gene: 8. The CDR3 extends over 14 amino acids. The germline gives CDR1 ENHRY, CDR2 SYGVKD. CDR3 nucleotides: TGTGCCACCCGACAGGGTAAAATGAACACTGAAGCTTTCTTT. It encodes CATRQGKMNTEAFF.

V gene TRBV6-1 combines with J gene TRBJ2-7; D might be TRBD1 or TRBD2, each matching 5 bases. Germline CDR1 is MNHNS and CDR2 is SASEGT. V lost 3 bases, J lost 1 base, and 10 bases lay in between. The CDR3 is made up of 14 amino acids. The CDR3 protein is CASSDRDPSYEQYF. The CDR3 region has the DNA TGTGCCAGCAGTGACAGGGACCCTTCCTACGAGCAGTACTTC.

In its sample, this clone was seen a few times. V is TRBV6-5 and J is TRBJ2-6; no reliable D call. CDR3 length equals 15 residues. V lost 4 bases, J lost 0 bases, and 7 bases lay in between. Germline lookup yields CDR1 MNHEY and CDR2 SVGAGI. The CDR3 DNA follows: TGTGCCAGCAGTTCTGACACCTCTGGGGCCAACGTCCTGACTTTC. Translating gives CASSSDTSGANVLTF.

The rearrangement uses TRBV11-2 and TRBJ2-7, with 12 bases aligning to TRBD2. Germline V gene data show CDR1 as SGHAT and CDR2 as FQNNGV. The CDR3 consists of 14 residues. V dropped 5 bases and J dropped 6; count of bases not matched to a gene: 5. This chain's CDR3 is CASSRTSGTSEQYF. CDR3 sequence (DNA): TGTGCCAGCAGCCGGACTAGCGGGACTAGCGAGCAGTACTTC.